This T cell receptor (beta chain) was identified in a study of T cells in Graves' hyperthyroidism and ophthalmopathy. The study, taken as a whole, reports: Using 13 V-J features, a model discriminated ophthalmopathy from stable hyperthyroidism. Blood also held most thyroid clonotypes expanded beyond 0.001.

The TCR beta CDR3 regions underwent amplification using RNA transcripts as the source. First-round RT-PCR with HTBI primers amplified the TCR CDR3 region. Via MiXCR, TCRdb re-called the multiplex PCR reads, giving one row per CDR3 protein. The repertoire holds about 610,000 distinct CDR3 sequences, with roughly 16% as singletons. Germline CDR1 and CDR2: SNHLY and FYNNEI. Trimming stripped 3 bases from V and 9 bases from J, with 14 bases between. The length of the CDR3 is 13 residues. A Clinical Activity Score of at least 3, a NOSPECS grade of at least 4 and a duration under 3 months were recorded in the ophthalmopathy patients. The authors took PBMCs from roughly 9.5 ml fresh peripheral blood. This clonotype was seen a few times. The antigen remains undetermined.

This receptor was identified in a woman between 40 and 50 years old with Graves' ophthalmopathy. The sample taken for sequencing was blood. The V gene is TRBV2, the J gene TRBJ2-5, with a tentative D call TRBD1 (5 bases). Here the CDR3 DNA reads TGTGCCAGCAGTGAGAACAGGCTTATGGCCCAGTACTTC. Residues: CASSENRLMAQYF.